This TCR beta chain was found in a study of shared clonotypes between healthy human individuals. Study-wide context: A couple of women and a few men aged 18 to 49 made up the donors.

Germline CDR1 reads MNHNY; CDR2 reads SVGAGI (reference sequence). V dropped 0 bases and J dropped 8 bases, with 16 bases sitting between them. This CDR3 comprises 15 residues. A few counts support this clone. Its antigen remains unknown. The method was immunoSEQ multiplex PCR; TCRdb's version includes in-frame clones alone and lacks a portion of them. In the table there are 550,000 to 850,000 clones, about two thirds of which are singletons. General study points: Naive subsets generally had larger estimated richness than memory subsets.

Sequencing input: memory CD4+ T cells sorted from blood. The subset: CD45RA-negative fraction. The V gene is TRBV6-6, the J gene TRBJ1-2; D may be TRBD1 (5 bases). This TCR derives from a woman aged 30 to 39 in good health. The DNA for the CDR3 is TGTGCCAGCAGTTACTCGGGGGGGACGGACAAGGGCTACACCTTC. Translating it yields CASSYSGGTDKGYTF.